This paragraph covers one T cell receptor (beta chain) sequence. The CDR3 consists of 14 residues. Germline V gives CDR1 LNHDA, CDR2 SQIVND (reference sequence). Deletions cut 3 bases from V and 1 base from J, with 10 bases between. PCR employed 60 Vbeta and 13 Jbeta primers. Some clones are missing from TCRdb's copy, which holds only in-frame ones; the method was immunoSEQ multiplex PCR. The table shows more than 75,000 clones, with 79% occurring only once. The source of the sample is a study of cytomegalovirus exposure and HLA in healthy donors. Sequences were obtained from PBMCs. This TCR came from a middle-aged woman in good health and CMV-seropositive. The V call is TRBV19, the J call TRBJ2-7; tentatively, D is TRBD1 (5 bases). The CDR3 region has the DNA TGTGCCAGTAGTATCACAGGTTCTTCCTACGAGCAGTACTTC. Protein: CASSITGSSYEQYF.